Listed below are T cell receptor beta chains from one sample, sequenced in a study of Ad26.COV2.S vaccination and SARS-CoV-2 variants. Libraries were prepared by immunoSEQ multiplex PCR; TCRdb keeps only in-frame clonotypes and omits some of them. The sample consists of 350,000 to 600,000 clones, roughly nine tenths of them appearing once. Sequenced here: peripheral blood, sampled in a trial of Ad26.COV2.S vaccine versus placebo. These receptors were obtained from a person aged 18-60 years who received the Ad26.COV2.S COVID-19 vaccine or a placebo. CDR3s include the opening cysteine and the closing phenylalanine or tryptophan. D genes are given only for firm matches. Clone size appears in some rows only: once, few, many, or a class for an expanded clone.

>-|TRBJ1-4|TRBV5-1|-
CASSLGQIATNEKLFF
TGCGCCAGCAGCTTGGGACAGATTGCAACTAATGAAAAACTGTTTTTT
>-|TRBJ1-2|TRBV19|-
CASSMNVGANYGYTF
TGTGCCAGTAGTATGAATGTTGGGGCTAACTATGGCTACACCTTC
>-|TRBJ2-7|TRBV5-1|-
CASSFGTSRSYEQYF
TGCGCCAGCAGCTTCGGGACTTCAAGATCCTACGAGCAGTACTTC
>-|TRBJ2-1|TRBV4-3|-
CASSQKGAFSLNNEQFF
TGCGCCAGCAGCCAAAAAGGGGCATTTTCCTTAAACAATGAGCAGTTCTTC
>-|TRBJ1-6|TRBV3-1/TRBV3-2|-
CASSQGIVNSPLHF
TGTGCCAGCAGCCAAGGCATCGTTAATTCACCCCTCCACTTT
>-|TRBJ1-3|TRBV23-1|-
CASSQSGRFRRLGYLSGNTIYF
TGCGCCAGCAGTCAATCGGGCCGTTTTAGGCGGCTGGGTTACCTCTCTGGAAACACCATATATTTT
>-|TRBJ1-1|TRBV7-2|-
CASSLDRDPTEAFF
TGTGCCAGCAGCTTAGACAGGGACCCCACTGAAGCTTTCTTT
>TRBD2|TRBJ2-2|TRBV7-9|once
CASSFPPKRETNTGELFF
TGTGCCAGCAGCTTTCCTCCAAAGCGGGAGACGAACACCGGGGAGCTGTTTTTT
>-|TRBJ2-1|TRBV7-9|-
CASSPRTEQSSYNEQFF
TGTGCCAGCAGCCCGCGGACAGAACAAAGCTCCTACAATGAGCAGTTCTTC
>-|TRBJ1-2|TRBV28|few
CASSFGGEAYGYTF
TGTGCCAGCAGTTTTGGGGGCGAGGCTTATGGCTACACCTTC
>TRBD1|TRBJ1-4|TRBV7-2|-
CASSAGQGANPNEKLFF
TGTGCCAGCAGCGCTGGACAGGGGGCTAATCCTAATGAAAAACTGTTTTTT
>-|TRBJ2-7|TRBV5-1|-
CASSLDRTTYEQYF
TGCGCCAGCAGCTTGGACAGGACCACCTACGAGCAGTACTTC
>-|TRBJ1-1|TRBV30|-
CAYNRGSRNTEAFF
TGTGCCTACAATCGCGGGAGTAGGAACACTGAAGCTTTCTTT
>-|TRBJ1-1|TRBV28|-
CASSSPGLGAFF
TGTGCCAGCAGTTCTCCTGGTTTGGGAGCTTTCTTT
>-|TRBJ1-1|TRBV15|-
CATSRGRGTGHTEAFF
TGTGCCACCAGCAGAGGTAGGGGGACGGGACACACTGAAGCTTTCTTT
>-|TRBJ1-1|TRBV27|-
CASISRGSTEAFF
TGTGCCAGCATTTCCAGGGGTTCCACTGAAGCTTTCTTT
>-|TRBJ1-4|TRBV4-1|-
CASSQVWPPSYATNEKLFF
TGCGCCAGCAGCCAAGTTTGGCCGCCCAGTTATGCAACTAATGAAAAACTGTTTTTT
>-|TRBJ1-2|TRBV9|-
CASSVGFGVYGYTF
TGTGCCAGCAGCGTAGGGTTCGGGGTCTATGGCTACACCTTC
>TRBD1|TRBJ1-2|TRBV5-1|-
CASRSTGGGDGYTF
TGCGCCAGCAGGTCGACAGGGGGCGGCGATGGCTACACCTTC
>-|TRBJ1-4|TRBV5-8|-
CASSWAWAGEEKLFF
TGTGCCAGCAGCTGGGCTTGGGCAGGGGAGGAAAAACTGTTTTTT
>-|TRBJ1-5|TRBV24-1|-
CATSDSRDNQPQHF
TGTGCCACCAGTGATTCAAGAGACAATCAGCCCCAGCATTTT
>-|TRBJ1-2|TRBV5-1|-
CASSPGGSNYGYTF
TGCGCCAGCAGCCCGGGGGGTTCTAACTATGGCTACACCTTC
>-|TRBJ1-1|TRBV27|once
CASTPRAFF
TGTGCCAGCACCCCCCGAGCTTTCTTT
>TRBD2|TRBJ2-3|TRBV30|-
CAWSLRGVTDTQYF
TGTGCCTGGAGTTTGCGGGGGGTCACAGATACGCAGTATTTT
>-|TRBJ1-5|TRBV6-2/TRBV6-3|-
CASSYSAGYSNQPQHF
TGTGCCAGCAGTTACTCGGCAGGCTATAGCAATCAGCCCCAGCATTTT
>TRBD1|TRBJ2-2|TRBV24-1|-
CATSDEGQYTGELFF
TGTGCCACCAGTGATGAGGGACAGTACACCGGGGAGCTGTTTTTT
>TRBD1|TRBJ1-5|TRBV4-1|-
CASSQGPGTGGDQPQHF
TGCGCCAGCAGCCAGGGTCCCGGGACAGGGGGGGATCAGCCCCAGCATTTT
>TRBD1|TRBJ2-7|TRBV6-5|-
CASSFGQGPYEQYF
TGTGCCAGCAGTTTTGGACAGGGGCCCTACGAGCAGTACTTC
>TRBD2|TRBJ2-5|TRBV14|-
CASSQGLRGEQETQYF
TGTGCCAGCAGCCAAGGCTTACGGGGGGAACAAGAGACCCAGTACTTC
>TRBD1|TRBJ1-1|TRBV30|-
CAWGRPPGQGIRTEAFF
TGTGCCTGGGGTCGCCCACCGGGACAGGGGATCCGAACTGAAGCTTTCTTT
>-|TRBJ1-4|TRBV7-6|-
CASSFGEKLFF
TGTGCCAGCAGCTTTGGTGAAAAACTGTTTTTT
>-|TRBJ2-2|TRBV29-1|-
CSVSRGSSAGELFF
TGCAGCGTTTCGAGGGGGTCCTCGGCCGGGGAGCTGTTTTTT
>TRBD1|TRBJ2-7|TRBV2|-
CASSPTESRGYEQYF
TGTGCCAGCAGTCCAACAGAATCCAGGGGGTACGAGCAGTACTTC
>-|TRBJ2-3|TRBV27|-
CASSALGSSTDTQYF
TGTGCCAGCAGCGCCCTGGGGAGTTCGACAGATACGCAGTATTTT
>-|TRBJ2-2|TRBV7-3|-
CASSSGTIAGELFF
TGTGCCAGCAGCTCCGGGACAATCGCCGGGGAGCTGTTTTTT
>TRBD1|TRBJ1-5|TRBV28|-
CASSSPGTGNQPQHF
TGTGCCAGCAGTTCCCCCGGGACAGGGAACCAGCCCCAGCATTTT
>-|TRBJ1-5|TRBV19|-
CASKRRPRGGNQPQHF
TGTGCCAGTAAGCGTAGGCCAAGGGGGGGCAATCAGCCCCAGCATTTT
>TRBD2|TRBJ2-1|TRBV19|-
CASSIAPSGYNEQFF
TGTGCCAGTAGTATAGCCCCTAGCGGGTACAATGAGCAGTTCTTC
>TRBD1|TRBJ1-2|TRBV6-5|-
CASRGGTGGGYGYTF
TGTGCCAGCAGAGGGGGGACAGGTGGGGGCTATGGCTACACCTTC
>-|TRBJ1-1|TRBV7-9|-
CASSFDRAEAFF
TGTGCCAGCAGCTTCGACCGGGCTGAAGCTTTCTTT
>TRBD1|TRBJ2-1|TRBV28|-
CASRGTGKVNEQFF
TGTGCCAGCAGGGGGACAGGGAAAGTTAATGAGCAGTTCTTC
>-|TRBJ1-5|TRBV27|-
CASTQPEDSNQPQHF
TGTGCCAGCACCCAGCCGGAAGATAGCAATCAGCCCCAGCATTTT
>-|TRBJ1-1|TRBV19|-
CATKGQHGGTEAFF
TGTGCCACAAAAGGACAGCACGGGGGCACTGAAGCTTTCTTT
>-|TRBJ1-1|TRBV6-2/TRBV6-3|-
CASSTTNTEAFF
TGTGCCAGCAGTACAACGAACACTGAAGCTTTCTTT
>-|TRBJ1-3|TRBV9|-
CASSGGAISGNTIYF
TGTGCCAGCAGCGGCGGGGCGATATCTGGAAACACCATATATTTT
>TRBD2|TRBJ2-1|TRBV5-1|-
CASSPTGLAGGSYNEQFF
TGCGCCAGCAGCCCGACGGGACTAGCGGGAGGCTCCTACAATGAGCAGTTCTTC
>TRBD1|TRBJ2-3|TRBV5-4|-
CASSPQGEDTQYF
TGTGCCAGCAGCCCACAGGGGGAGGATACGCAGTATTTT
>TRBD1|TRBJ1-5|TRBV2|-
CASKPGQGPNQPQHF
TGTGCCAGCAAACCGGGACAGGGCCCCAATCAGCCCCAGCATTTT
>-|TRBJ2-3|TRBV4-1|once
CASSQARGTDTQYF
TGCGCCAGCAGCCAAGCAAGGGGGACAGATACGCAGTATTTT
>-|TRBJ2-3|TRBV18|once
CASSPGLAQPDTQYF
TGTGCCAGCTCACCAGGATTAGCGCAACCAGATACGCAGTATTTT
>-|TRBJ2-5|TRBV6-5|-
CASTPGGTTETQYF
TGTGCCAGCACCCCGGGTGGGACAACGGAGACCCAGTACTTC
>-|TRBJ1-5|TRBV9|-
CASSVDGGVNQPQHF
TGTGCCAGCAGCGTAGACGGGGGCGTCAATCAGCCCCAGCATTTT
>-|TRBJ2-1|TRBV3-1/TRBV3-2|-
CASNYEGAYNEQFF
TGTGCCAGCAATTATGAGGGGGCCTACAATGAGCAGTTCTTC
>-|TRBJ2-2|TRBV4-1|-
CASSQPQRTSGGELFF
TGCGCCAGCAGCCAACCCCAAAGGACGAGTGGCGGGGAGCTGTTTTTT
>-|TRBJ2-4|TRBV27|-
CASSYGQLAKNIQYF
TGTGCCAGCAGTTACGGACAGTTAGCCAAAAACATTCAGTACTTC